Below, one TCR beta chain is given with its context. Its matching antigen is unknown. The sample belongs to a study of T cell responses to AZD1222 COVID-19 vaccine. Study-level results: The donor cohort was predominantly white British with a female majority, and clonal diversity may have been underestimated.

The CDR3 extends over 12 amino acids. The V gene lost 5 bases and the J gene lost 3 bases, with 9 bases spanning the gap. Per the germline V gene, CDR1 is SGHRS and CDR2 is YFSETQ. Sequencing was performed with immunoSEQ multiplex PCR; in TCRdb, only in-frame clones are kept and a portion is missing. The sample shows around 190,000 clones, approximately 93% of them seen only once. The sequenced sample was peripheral blood, obtained 28 days after the second AZD1222 dose. The sequence came from an adult who received the AZD1222 COVID-19 vaccine. This chain connects TRBV5-1 to TRBJ2-7; the D is unclear. The CDR3 reads CASSQTFYEQYF. The CDR3 DNA reads as TGCGCCAGCAGTCAGACATTCTACGAGCAGTACTTC.